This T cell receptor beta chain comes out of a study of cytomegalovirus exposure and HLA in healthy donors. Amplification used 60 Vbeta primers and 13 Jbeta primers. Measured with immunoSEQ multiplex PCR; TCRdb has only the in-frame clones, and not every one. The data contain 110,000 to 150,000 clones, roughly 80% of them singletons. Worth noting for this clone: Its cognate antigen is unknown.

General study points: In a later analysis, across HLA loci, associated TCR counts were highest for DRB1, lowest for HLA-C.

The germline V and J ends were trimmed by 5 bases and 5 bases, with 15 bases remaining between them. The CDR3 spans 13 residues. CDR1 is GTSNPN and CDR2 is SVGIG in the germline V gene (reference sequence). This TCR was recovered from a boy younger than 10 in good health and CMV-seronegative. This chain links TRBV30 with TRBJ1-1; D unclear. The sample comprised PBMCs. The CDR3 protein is CAWDALEGTEAFF. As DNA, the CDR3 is TGTGCCTGGGACGCCCTTGAGGGTACTGAAGCTTTCTTT.